Sequencing of this T cell receptor beta chain was carried out in a study of regulatory T cells in long-lasting Graves disease (dated by TCRdb to 2020 to 2023). About the full investigation: Antithyroid drugs had been taken for less than 3 months by newly diagnosed Graves' disease patients. This study used TCR sequencing and RNA sequencing of peripheral blood to compare persistent Graves' disease patients against newly diagnosed Graves' disease patients. The study took place in China and was registered as a clinical trial. A total of some 33 samples were covered by TCR sequencing, comprising some 13 persistent and roughly 20 newly diagnosed Graves' disease patients.

The time point label, read with the paper, signifies: newly diagnosed GD, antithyroid drugs for less than 3 months. RNA was extracted from PBMCs in TRIzol for both TCR sequencing and RNA sequencing. The diagnosis of Graves' disease was made according to American Thyroid Association guidelines. Recruitment of patients was carried out at an endocrinology department in Xi'an, China. From each patient, about 9 milliliters of peripheral blood was collected into an EDTA anticoagulant tube. Ficoll Paque Plus density gradient separation was used to isolate PBMCs, and no further T cell sorting was done. An Agilent 2100 Bioanalyzer and agarose gel were used to assess RNA quality, and a NanoDrop 2000 was used to measure RNA concentration. Receptor amplification or capture employed multiplex PCR. The instrument was an Illumina HiSeq 4000. TCR beta libraries were built with iRepertoire HTBI primers and Arm-PCR amplification of CDR3 regions. Gel purification was performed on PCR products prior to sequencing. As for how the authors treated the data: Gene usage analysis of CDR3 amino acid clonotypes relied on the 55 to 80 TRBV and around 14 TRBJ segments identified across samples. Filtered high-quality paired reads were merged into contigs using COPE and FqMerger. BLAST was used to align contigs to IMGT TRBV, TRBD and TRBJ reference genes, and CDR3 was defined according to IMGT. Highly expanded clones were defined as clonotypes with a frequency above 0.1%. Shannon entropy was used to measure repertoire diversity, and the Gini coefficient was used to measure V-J evenness. A clonotype found in more than one individual was treated as public. The public sequencing data were trimmed at Q25 with fastp and processed into clonotypes with MiXCR by TCRdb, which kept only in-frame beta chains. Rows with a matching CDR3 protein are joined into one entry that keeps the most common DNA and genes. None of the V and J calls come from the authors' own analysis; TCRdb made them. This sample comprises around 420,000 distinct CDR3 sequences, about 15% of them detected only once. The ten largest clones add up to approximately 7.8% of the sample.

There are 15 amino acids in the CDR3, from cysteine to phenylalanine inclusive. Just CDR3 DNA is preserved here, 45 bases in frame from base 1. Many counts were recorded for this clonotype. Its antigen is currently not known. Compared with germline, one end of the junction differs, possibly owing to a read error. Overall study results and their limits: Only peripheral blood was studied, because thyroid tissue, the primary lesion, was inaccessible. Persistent disease showed preferential use of TRBV28, TRBJ1-2 and TRBJ2-5, whereas newly diagnosed disease favored TRBV20-1 and TRBJ2-1. Persistent Graves' disease patients showed lower TCR Shannon entropy and fewer highly expanded clones than newly diagnosed patients, suggesting clonal expansion. Sequencing and analysis were restricted to the TCR beta chain. The authors noted that the small sample size was a limitation that may lower accuracy. Persistent patients shared more public clonotypes among themselves (2,741) than newly diagnosed patients did (roughly 910).

These data are also associated with another study on T cells in Graves' hyperthyroidism and ophthalmopathy. Taken from the second paper: Graves' hyperthyroidism was defined as stable when no progression to ophthalmopathy occurred over 18 months of follow-up. Hyperthyroidism patients were aged 18 to 65 years and newly diagnosed, with disease duration of less than 2 months. Patients with uncontrolled infections, other autoimmune diseases, pregnancy or lactation were excluded. Diagnoses were established on the basis of clinical symptoms, serum thyroxine and TRAb, thyroid ultrasound, and orbital computed tomography. For the first round of RT-PCR on the TCR CDR3, the HTBI primer set was used together with the Qiagen OneStep RT-PCR kit. Blood samples also contained most of the expanded thyroid clonotypes (frequency above 0.001), which suggests that blood repertoires may reflect thyroid immune responses. In cross-validation, a model built on a 13 V-J signature told ophthalmopathy apart from stable hyperthyroidism with 85% to 90% sensitivity and roughly 81% specificity, and in testing the same model reached 80%/75%. During validation, the model predicted progression to ophthalmopathy a median of approximately 6.5 months ahead of onset, with just under 71% sensitivity and roughly 72% specificity. A discovery cohort of about 100 patients, approximately 45 with Graves' ophthalmopathy and fewer than 65 with stable Graves' hyperthyroidism, was used to find distinguishing TCR V-J signatures. Prospective prediction of ophthalmopathy was tested in an independent validation cohort of some 20 hyperthyroidism patients and 17 patients who later progressed to ophthalmopathy. The 85 to 100 discovery patients were divided at random into training and test sets in a 7:3 ratio. The study also compared thyroid tissue and blood T-cell repertoires from about 6 Graves' hyperthyroidism patients. Once sampling was done, hyperthyroidism patients were given methimazole at a starting dose of 30 mg daily, whereas ophthalmopathy patients were given high-dose intravenous methylprednisolone. Libraries were constructed in a second round of multiplex PCR, after which size selection and purification were carried out. The libraries were sequenced on an Illumina HiSeq2000 using paired-end 100 bp reads. SOAPnuke was used to process the raw data, with reads discarded if the reads contained adapters or uncalled bases, had a mean Phred below 15, or lacked an exact constant-primer or identifier match. High-quality paired reads were merged using COPE v1.2.5, and each unique nucleotide sequence was defined as a clonotype. MiTCR v1.1 was used to align the clonotypes against IMGT TRBV, TRBD and TRBJ reference segments. The analysis was restricted to V-J combinations with a frequency above 0.0001, which together covered 99% to 99.2% of the repertoires. The TCS score was defined as F50 (clonal expansion) divided by E x V (chaos), with BLOSUM62-based TCRdist calculated between CDR3 peptides within each V-J. Welch's t-statistics and random forest reduced roughly 530 V-J features to some 14, which were used in a naive Bayes classifier (R e1071). No statistical method was used to fix the sample size in advance, and group allocation was not hidden from the investigators. The paper describes TCR Vbeta CDR3 sequencing of more than 120 peripheral blood samples, made up of some 42 ophthalmopathy patients, around 78 hyperthyroidism patients and roughly 17 progressor patients.

This clonotype originated in a woman between 40 and 50 years old with Graves disease. Donor details come from another sample of the same person, matched by shared clones. This sequence uses TRBV12-3 or TRBV12-4 and TRBJ2-1; TRBD2 matches 7 bases in the middle. The material was peripheral blood mononuclear cells (PBMCs), obtained at new diagnosis, from a patient treated with antithyroid drugs. The CDR3 in this case is CASSFEASGYNERFF. The DNA is TGTGCCAGCAGTTTTGAGGCTAGCGGATACAATGAGCGGTTCTTC.